These 5 T cell receptor beta chains came from one sample sequenced in a study of quantifying T cell responses using KT2 cells. Study-wide background: TCR alpha and beta constant-region primers primed reverse transcription of RNA.

The cDNA 3' end received a ligated oligonucleotide with a UMI. The first PCR ran approximately 4 cycles with an equimolar RC1.1 and RC1.2 beta primer mix. Via MiXCR, TCRdb re-called the UMI-ligation and nested PCR reads, giving one row per CDR3 protein. The data contain some 41,000 distinct CDR3 sequences, 15% to 20% of them singletons. Material for sequencing was PBMCs spiked with cells of the T cell clone KT2. Receptors originate from a human donor.

The V gene is TRBV2, the J gene TRBJ2-7; 11 bases match TRBD2. Losses at the gene ends were 3 bases for V and 5 bases for J; bases not matched to a gene: 6. Germline CDR1 reads SNHLY; CDR2 reads FYNNEI. CDR3 length: 15 residues. For the CDR3, the DNA is TGTGCCAGCAGTGATCGTACTAGCGGGAGCGACGAGCAGTACTTC. The encoded protein is CASSDRTSGSDEQYF. Together with reference TRBV2 and TRBJ2-7, the CDR3 gives the full variable domain: EPEVTQTPSHQVTQMGQEVILRCVPISNHLYFYWYRQILGQKVEFLVSFYNNEISEKSEIFDDQFSVERPDGSNFTLKIRSTKLEDSAMYFCASSDRTSGSDEQYFGPGTRLTVT.

The sample holds a few counts of this clonotype. The chain links TRBV4-2 to TRBJ1-2, with 10 positions matching TRBD1. CDR1 LGHNA and CDR2 YNFKEQ come from the germline V gene. J gave up 2 bases and V 3 bases, and 3 bases lay outside the gene matches. The CDR3 sequence is 15 residues long. The CDR3 sequence: CASSQETGGNYGYTF. DNA of the CDR3: TGTGCCAGCAGCCAGGAGACAGGGGGCAACTATGGCTACACCTTC.

There are a few counts of this clonotype. The CDR3 nucleotides read TGTGCCAGCAGCTTCCCACAGGGGAAAGAGACCCAGTACTTC. Its translation is CASSFPQGKETQYF. V usage is TRBV7-9 and J usage is TRBJ2-5; 7 nucleotides align to TRBD1. Germline CDR1 is SEHNR and CDR2 is FQNEAQ (reference sequence). This CDR3 comprises 14 residues. With V trimmed by 3 bases and J by 3 bases, 4 bases remained unmatched. Combining the CDR3 with reference TRBV7-9 and TRBJ2-5 gives the whole variable domain DTGVSQNPRHKITKRGQNVTFRCDPISEHNRLYWYRQTLGQGPEFLTYFQNEAQLEKSRLLSDRFSAERPKGSFSTLEIQRTEQGDSAMYLCASSFPQGKETQYFGPGTRLLVL.

This chain connects TRBV6-1 to TRBJ1-1; tentative D call: TRBD1 (6 bases). The CDR3 is made up of 14 amino acids. V gave up 5 bases and J gave up 0 bases, with 10 bases separating them. Germline-derived CDR1 and CDR2 are MNHNS and SASEGT. The CDR3 protein is CASSPGQMNTEAFF. Written as DNA, the CDR3 is TGTGCCAGCAGTCCGGGACAAATGAACACTGAAGCTTTCTTT.

The CDR3 protein is CAAAVTGGYQPQHF. In DNA, the CDR3 is TGTGCCGCCGCAGTAACAGGGGGTTATCAGCCCCAGCATTTT. The chain is built from TRBV28 and TRBJ1-5; TRBD1 matches at 8 bases. V gave up 11 bases and J gave up 5 bases; unmatched junction bases: 11. The length of the CDR3 is 14 residues. Germline V gene lookup returns CDR1 MDHEN and CDR2 SYDVKM.